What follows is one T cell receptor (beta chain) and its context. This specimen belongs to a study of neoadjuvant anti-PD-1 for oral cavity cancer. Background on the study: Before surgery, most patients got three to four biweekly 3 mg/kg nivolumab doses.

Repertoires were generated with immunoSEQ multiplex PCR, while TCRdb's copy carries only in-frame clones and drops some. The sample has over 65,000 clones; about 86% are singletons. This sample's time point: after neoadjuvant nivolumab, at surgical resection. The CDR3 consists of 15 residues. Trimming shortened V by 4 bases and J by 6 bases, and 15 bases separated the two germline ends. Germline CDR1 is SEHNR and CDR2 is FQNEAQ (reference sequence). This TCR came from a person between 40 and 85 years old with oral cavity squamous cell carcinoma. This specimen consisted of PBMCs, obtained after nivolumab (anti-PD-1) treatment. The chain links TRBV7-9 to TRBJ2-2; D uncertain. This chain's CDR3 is CASSSPGPFAGELFF. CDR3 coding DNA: TGTGCCAGCAGCTCTCCGGGTCCCTTCGCCGGGGAGCTGTTTTTT.